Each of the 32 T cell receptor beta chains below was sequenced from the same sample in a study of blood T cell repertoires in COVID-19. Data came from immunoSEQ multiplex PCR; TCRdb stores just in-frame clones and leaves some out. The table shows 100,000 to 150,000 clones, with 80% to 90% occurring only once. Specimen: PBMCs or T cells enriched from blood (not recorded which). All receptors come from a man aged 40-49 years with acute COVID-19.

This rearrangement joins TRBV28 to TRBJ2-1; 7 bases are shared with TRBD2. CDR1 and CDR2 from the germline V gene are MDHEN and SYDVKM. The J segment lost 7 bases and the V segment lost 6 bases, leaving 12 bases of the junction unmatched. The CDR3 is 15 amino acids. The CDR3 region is CASRSGGSLGNEQFF. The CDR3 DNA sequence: TGTGCCAGCAGGAGTGGCGGGAGTTTAGGAAATGAGCAGTTCTTC.

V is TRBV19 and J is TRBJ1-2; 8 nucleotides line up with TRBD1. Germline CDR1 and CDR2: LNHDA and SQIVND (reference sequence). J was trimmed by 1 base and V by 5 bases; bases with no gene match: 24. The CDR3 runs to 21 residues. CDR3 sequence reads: CASSLRGDNIGQGPGNYGYTF. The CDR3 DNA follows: TGTGCCAGTAGTCTTAGGGGAGACAATATCGGACAGGGACCGGGTAACTATGGCTACACCTTC.

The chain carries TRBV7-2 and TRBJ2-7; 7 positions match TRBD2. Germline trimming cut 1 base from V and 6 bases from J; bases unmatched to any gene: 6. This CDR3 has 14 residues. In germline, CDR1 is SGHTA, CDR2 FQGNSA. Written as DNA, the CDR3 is TGTGCCAGCAGCTTAGTGGGAGGGCCGGGCGAGCAGTACTTC. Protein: CASSLVGGPGEQYF.

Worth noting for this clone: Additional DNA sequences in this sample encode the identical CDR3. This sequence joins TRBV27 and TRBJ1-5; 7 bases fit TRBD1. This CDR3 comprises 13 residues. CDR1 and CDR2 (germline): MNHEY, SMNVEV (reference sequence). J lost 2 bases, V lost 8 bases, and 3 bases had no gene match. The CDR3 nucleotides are TGTGCCAGCTCAGGGACAGGCAATCAGCCCCAGCATTTT. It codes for CASSGTGNQPQHF.

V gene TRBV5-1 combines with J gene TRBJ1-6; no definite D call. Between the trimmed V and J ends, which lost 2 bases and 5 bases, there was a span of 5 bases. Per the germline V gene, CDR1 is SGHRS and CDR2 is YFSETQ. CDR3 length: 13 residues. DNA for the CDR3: TGCGCCAGCAGCTTAACAGATAATTCACCCCTCCACTTT. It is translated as CASSLTDNSPLHF.

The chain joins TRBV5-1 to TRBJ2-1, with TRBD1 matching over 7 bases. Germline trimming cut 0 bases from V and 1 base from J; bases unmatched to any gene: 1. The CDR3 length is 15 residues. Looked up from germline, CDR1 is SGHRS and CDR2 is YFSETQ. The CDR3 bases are TGCGCCAGCAGCTTGGAGACAGGGTCCTACAATGAGCAGTTCTTC. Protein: CASSLETGSYNEQFF.

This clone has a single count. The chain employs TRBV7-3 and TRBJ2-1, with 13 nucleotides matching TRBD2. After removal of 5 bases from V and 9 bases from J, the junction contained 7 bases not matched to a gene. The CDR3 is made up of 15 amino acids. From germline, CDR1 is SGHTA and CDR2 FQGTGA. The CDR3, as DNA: TGTGCCAGCAGCCCACCGGGACTAGCGGGAATTGAGCAGTTCTTC. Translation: CASSPPGLAGIEQFF.

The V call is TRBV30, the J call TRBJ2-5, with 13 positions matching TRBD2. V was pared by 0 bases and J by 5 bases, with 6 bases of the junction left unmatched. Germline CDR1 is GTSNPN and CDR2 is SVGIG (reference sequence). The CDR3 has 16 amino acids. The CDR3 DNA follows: TGTGCCTGGAGTGTACTAGCGGGGGGGCCAGGGGAGACCCAGTACTTC. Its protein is CAWSVLAGGPGETQYF.

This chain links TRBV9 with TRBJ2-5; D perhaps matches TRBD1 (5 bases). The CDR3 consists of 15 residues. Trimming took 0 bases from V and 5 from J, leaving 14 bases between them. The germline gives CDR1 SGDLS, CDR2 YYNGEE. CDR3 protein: CASSVEGAPGETQYF. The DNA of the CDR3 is TGTGCCAGCAGCGTAGAAGGGGCGCCCGGCGAGACCCAGTACTTC.

CDR3 nucleotides: TGTGCCAGCAGCCCTGGGGGGGGAGCATACCAAGAGACCCAGTACTTC. Translation: CASSPGGGAYQETQYF. The genes are TRBV7-9 and TRBJ2-5; TRBD2 aligns across 7 bases. Trimming took 5 bases from V and 0 from J; bases not matched to a gene: 9. The CDR3 is 16 residues long. The V gene's germline CDR1 is SEHNR and CDR2 FQNEAQ (reference sequence).

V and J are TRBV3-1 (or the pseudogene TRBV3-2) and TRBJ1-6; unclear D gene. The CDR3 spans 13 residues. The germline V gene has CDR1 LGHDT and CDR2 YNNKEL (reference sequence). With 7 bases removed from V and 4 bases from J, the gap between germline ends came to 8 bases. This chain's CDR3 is CASNFGYNSPLHF. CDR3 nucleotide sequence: TGTGCCAGCAATTTCGGGTATAATTCACCCCTCCACTTT.

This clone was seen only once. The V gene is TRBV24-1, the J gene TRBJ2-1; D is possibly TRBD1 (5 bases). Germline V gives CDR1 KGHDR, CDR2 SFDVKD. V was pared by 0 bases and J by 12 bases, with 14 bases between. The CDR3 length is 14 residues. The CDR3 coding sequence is TGTGCCACCAGTGATTTGGGCAGGGCGAATTCGCAGTTCTTC. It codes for CATSDLGRANSQFF.

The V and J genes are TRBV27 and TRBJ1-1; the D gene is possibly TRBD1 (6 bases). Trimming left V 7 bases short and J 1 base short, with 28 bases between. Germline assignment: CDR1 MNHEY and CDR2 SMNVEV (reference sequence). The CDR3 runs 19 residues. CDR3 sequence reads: CASTNRGLTGKTKNTEAFF. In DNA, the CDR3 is TGTGCCAGCACCAATAGGGGTCTGACAGGAAAAACCAAGAACACTGAAGCTTTCTTT.

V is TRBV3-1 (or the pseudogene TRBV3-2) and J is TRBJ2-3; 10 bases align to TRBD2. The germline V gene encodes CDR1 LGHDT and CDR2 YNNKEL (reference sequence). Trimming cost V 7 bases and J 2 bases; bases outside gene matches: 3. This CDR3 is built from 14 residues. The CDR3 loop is CASKLAGSTDTQYF. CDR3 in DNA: TGTGCCAGCAAACTAGCGGGGTCCACAGATACGCAGTATTTT.

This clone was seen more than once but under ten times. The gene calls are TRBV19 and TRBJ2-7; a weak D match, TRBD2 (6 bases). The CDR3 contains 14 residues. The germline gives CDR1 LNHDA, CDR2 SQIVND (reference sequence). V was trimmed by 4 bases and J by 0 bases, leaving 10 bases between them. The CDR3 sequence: CASSRDSRSYEQYF. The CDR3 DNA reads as TGTGCCAGTAGTAGGGACTCACGCTCCTACGAGCAGTACTTC.

Here the CDR3 reads CASSRDTGELFF. In DNA form, the CDR3 reads TGTGCCAGCAGCCGGGACACCGGGGAGCTGTTTTTT. The chain has TRBV5-5 and TRBJ2-2; D is unclear. Trimming pared 4 bases from V and 3 bases from J, leaving 4 bases between. Germline-derived CDR1 and CDR2 are SGHKS and YYEKEE (reference sequence). This CDR3 is built from 12 residues.

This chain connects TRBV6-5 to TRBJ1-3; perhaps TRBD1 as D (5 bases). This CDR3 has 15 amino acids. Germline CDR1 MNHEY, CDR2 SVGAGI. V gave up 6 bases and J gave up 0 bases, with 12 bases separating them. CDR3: CASSQEGVSGNTIYF. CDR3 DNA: TGTGCCAGCAGCCAGGAAGGGGTCTCTGGAAACACCATATATTTT.

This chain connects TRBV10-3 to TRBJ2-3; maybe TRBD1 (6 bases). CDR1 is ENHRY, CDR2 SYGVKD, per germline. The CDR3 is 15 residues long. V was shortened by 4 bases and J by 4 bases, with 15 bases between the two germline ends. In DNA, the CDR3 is TGTGCCATCAGTGCCACAGGGAATTTGGCAGATACGCAGTATTTT. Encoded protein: CAISATGNLADTQYF.

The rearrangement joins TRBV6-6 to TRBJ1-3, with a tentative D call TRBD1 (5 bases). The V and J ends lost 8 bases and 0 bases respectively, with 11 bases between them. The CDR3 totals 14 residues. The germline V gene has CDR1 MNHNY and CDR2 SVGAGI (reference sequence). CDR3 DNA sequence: TGTGCCAGCGGGGCAGGGTCCTCTGGAAACACCATATATTTT. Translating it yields CASGAGSSGNTIYF.

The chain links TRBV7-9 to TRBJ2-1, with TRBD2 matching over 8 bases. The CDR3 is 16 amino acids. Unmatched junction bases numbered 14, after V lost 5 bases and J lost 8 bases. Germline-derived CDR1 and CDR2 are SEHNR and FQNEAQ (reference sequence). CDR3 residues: CASSAPQRERYDEQFF. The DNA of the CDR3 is TGTGCCAGCAGCGCCCCCCAGCGGGAGAGATACGATGAGCAGTTCTTC.

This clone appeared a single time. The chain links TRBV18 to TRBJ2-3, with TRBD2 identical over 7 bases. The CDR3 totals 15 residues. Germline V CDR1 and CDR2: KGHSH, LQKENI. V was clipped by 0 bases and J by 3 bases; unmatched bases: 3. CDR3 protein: CASSPPWEGTDTQYF. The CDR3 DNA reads TGTGCCAGCTCACCACCGTGGGAGGGGACAGATACGCAGTATTTT.

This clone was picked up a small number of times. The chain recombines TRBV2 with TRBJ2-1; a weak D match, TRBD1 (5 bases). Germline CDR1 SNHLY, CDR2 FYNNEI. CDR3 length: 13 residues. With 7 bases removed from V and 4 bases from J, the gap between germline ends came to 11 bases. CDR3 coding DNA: TGTGCCAGCATCCAGGGTCCATACAATGAGCAGTTCTTC. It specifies CASIQGPYNEQFF.

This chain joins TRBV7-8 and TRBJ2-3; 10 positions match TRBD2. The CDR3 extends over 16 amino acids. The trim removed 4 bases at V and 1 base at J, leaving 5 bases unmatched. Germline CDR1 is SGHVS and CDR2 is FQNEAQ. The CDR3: CASSSWTSGRTDTQYF. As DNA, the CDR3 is TGTGCCAGCAGCTCTTGGACTAGCGGCCGCACAGATACGCAGTATTTT.

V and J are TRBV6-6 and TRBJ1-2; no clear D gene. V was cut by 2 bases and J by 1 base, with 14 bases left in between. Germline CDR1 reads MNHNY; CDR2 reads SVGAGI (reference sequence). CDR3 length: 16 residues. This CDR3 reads CASSYVSAGVNYGYTF. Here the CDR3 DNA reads TGTGCCAGCAGTTACGTCTCGGCCGGGGTTAACTATGGCTACACCTTC.

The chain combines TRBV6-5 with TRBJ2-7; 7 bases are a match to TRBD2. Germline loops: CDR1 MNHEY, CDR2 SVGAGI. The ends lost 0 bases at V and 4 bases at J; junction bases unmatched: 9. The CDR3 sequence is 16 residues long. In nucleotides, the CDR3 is TGTGCCAGCAGTTACTCCCTAGCATCCGGGGGGTACGAGCAGTACTTC. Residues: CASSYSLASGGYEQYF.

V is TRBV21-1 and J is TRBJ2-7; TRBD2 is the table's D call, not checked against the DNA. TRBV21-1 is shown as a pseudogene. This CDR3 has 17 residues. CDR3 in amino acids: CASSKVSGLKKIHEQYF. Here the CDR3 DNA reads TGTGCCAGCAGCAAAGTTTCGGGGTTAAAGAAGATCCACGAGCAGTACTTC.

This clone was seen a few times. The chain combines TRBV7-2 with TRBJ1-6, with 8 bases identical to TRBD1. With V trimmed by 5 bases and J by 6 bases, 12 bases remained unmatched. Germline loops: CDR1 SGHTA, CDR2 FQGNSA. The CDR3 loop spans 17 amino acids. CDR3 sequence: CASSLRQGILSNSPLHF. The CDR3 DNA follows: TGTGCCAGCAGCCTTCGACAGGGGATTCTAAGTAATTCACCCCTCCACTTT.

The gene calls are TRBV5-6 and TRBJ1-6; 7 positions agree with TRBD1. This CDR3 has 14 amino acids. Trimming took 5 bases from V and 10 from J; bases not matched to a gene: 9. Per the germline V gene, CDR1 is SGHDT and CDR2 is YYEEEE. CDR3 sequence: CASSRGGAWSPLHF. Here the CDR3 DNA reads TGTGCCAGCAGTAGAGGGGGCGCTTGGTCACCCCTCCACTTT.

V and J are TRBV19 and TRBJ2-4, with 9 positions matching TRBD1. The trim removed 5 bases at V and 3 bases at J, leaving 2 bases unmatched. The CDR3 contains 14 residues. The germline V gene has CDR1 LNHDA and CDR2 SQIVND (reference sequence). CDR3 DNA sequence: TGTGCCAGTAGTGTGACAGGGGGCAAAAACATTCAGTACTTC. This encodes CASSVTGGKNIQYF.

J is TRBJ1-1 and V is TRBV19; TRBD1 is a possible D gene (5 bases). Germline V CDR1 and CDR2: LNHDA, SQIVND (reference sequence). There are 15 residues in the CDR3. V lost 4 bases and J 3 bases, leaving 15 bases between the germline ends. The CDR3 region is CASSTTDIRDTEAFF. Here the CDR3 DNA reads TGTGCCAGTAGTACCACGGACATAAGGGACACTGAAGCTTTCTTT.

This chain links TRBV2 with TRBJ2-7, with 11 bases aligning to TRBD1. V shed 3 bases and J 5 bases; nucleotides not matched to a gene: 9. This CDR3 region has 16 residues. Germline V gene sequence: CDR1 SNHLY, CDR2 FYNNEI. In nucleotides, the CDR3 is TGTGCCAGCAGTGACGGGACAGGGGGTCCTTGGGACGAGCAGTACTTC. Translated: CASSDGTGGPWDEQYF.

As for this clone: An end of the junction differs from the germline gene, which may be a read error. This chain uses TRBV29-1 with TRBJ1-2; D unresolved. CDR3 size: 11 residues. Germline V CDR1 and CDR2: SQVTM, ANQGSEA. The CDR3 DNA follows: TGCAGCGTTCGTGAGGGCGCGCTACCCATTTTC. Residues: CSVREGALPIF.